One sample yielded the 30 T cell receptor beta chains listed below, sequenced in a study of blood T cells in healthy people across ages. With a J-beta primer mix and a sample-barcoded 5' primer, a second PCR ran 7 to 11 cycles. TCRdb passed the 5' RACE reads through MiXCR, listing each CDR3 protein once. The sample has 780,000 or so distinct CDR3 sequences, around half seen once. Sample: blood. These receptors were obtained from an elderly man in good health.

The chain links TRBV30 to TRBJ2-3, with 14 positions matching TRBD2. The V and J ends lost 2 bases and 14 bases, in that order; junction bases with no gene match: 18. This CDR3 spans 17 amino acids. In germline, CDR1 is GTSNPN, CDR2 SVGIG (reference sequence). CDR3 bases: TGTGCCTGGAGTCCCGGGGGACTAGCGGGAGTCCCACGATACGCGTATTTT. It encodes CAWSPGGLAGVPRYAYF.

The chain employs TRBV5-1 and TRBJ2-2, with 9 bases matching TRBD1. V lost 4 bases to trimming and J lost 5 bases; unmatched junction nucleotides: 15. The CDR3 loop spans 18 amino acids. Germline V gene data show CDR1 as SGHRS and CDR2 as YFSETQ. Here the CDR3 reads CASSPSGQGSLGTGELFF. Written as DNA, the CDR3 is TGCGCCAGCAGCCCGTCGGGACAGGGTAGCCTGGGAACCGGGGAGCTGTTTTTT.

The genes are TRBV20-1 and TRBJ1-4, with 12 bases that match TRBD1. V gave up 3 bases and J gave up 8 bases; unmatched junction bases: 1. The CDR3 consists of 13 residues. Germline-derived CDR1 and CDR2 are DFQATT and SNEGSKA (reference sequence). This CDR3 reads CSARGQGAEKLFF. The CDR3 DNA reads TGCAGTGCTAGGGGACAGGGGGCCGAAAAACTGTTTTTT.

The chain is built from TRBV21-1 and TRBJ2-7; whether TRBD1, the table's D call, matches the DNA was not checked. TRBV21-1 is noted as a pseudogene. The CDR3 has 14 amino acids. This CDR3 is CASSSLVQSYEQYF. In DNA form, the CDR3 reads TGTGCCAGCAGCTCCCTGGTCCAGTCCTACGAGCAGTACTTC.

About this clonotype itself: This clone may be a read error of a much larger clone one base away. V is TRBV6-2 or TRBV6-3 and J is TRBJ2-7; no definite D call. This CDR3 is 12 amino acids long. The V end lost 7 bases, the J end lost 7 bases, and 14 bases lay between the germline ends. Germline assignment: CDR1 MNHEY and CDR2 SVGEGT. In DNA, the CDR3 is TGTGCCAGCACCTCGGGCTACAATGAGCAGTACTTC. Translation: CASTSGYNEQYF.

The J gene is TRBJ2-1, the V gene TRBV20-1, with TRBD2 identical over 11 bases. The V and J ends lost 5 bases and 5 bases, in that order; junction bases with no gene match: 8. Germline V gives CDR1 DFQATT, CDR2 SNEGSKA (reference sequence). The CDR3 is 15 residues long. This CDR3 reads CSAPSGTSGDNEQFF. CDR3 DNA sequence: TGCAGTGCTCCTTCCGGGACTAGCGGAGACAATGAGCAGTTCTTC.

This clonotype was detected only a few times. J is TRBJ1-2 and V is TRBV12-3 or TRBV12-4; D not resolved. CDR3 length equals 12 residues. The V end was cut by 0 bases, the J end by 10 bases, with 9 bases between. CDR3 protein: CASSLAGRTYTF. The CDR3 coding sequence is TGTGCCAGCAGTTTAGCAGGGAGGACCTACACCTTC.

The rearrangement joins TRBV15 to TRBJ2-1; D may be TRBD2 (5 bases). CDR3 size: 14 residues. The germline V gene has CDR1 LNHNV and CDR2 YYDKDF (reference sequence). V was clipped by 2 bases and J by 7 bases, with 12 bases between them. This chain's CDR3 is CATSRIQTKNEQFF. The CDR3 DNA reads TGTGCCACCAGCAGAATCCAGACTAAGAATGAGCAGTTCTTC.

As regards this clonotype: With a much larger clone just one base away, this may be a read error. The rearrangement joins TRBV29-1 to TRBJ2-5; the match to TRBD1 covers 8 bases. CDR1 is SQVTM, CDR2 ANQGSEA, per germline. The J segment lost 11 bases and the V segment lost 7 bases, leaving 21 bases of the junction unmatched. There are 15 residues in the CDR3. The CDR3 sequence: CSARTGTTLLGEQYF. CDR3 in DNA: TGCAGCGCCCGGACAGGGACCACTCTTTTAGGGGAGCAGTACTTC.

CDR3 in DNA: TGTGCCAGCAGCTACCACGGGGTAGCGGGACTTTCCTACGAGCAGTACTTC. Protein sequence: CASSYHGVAGLSYEQYF. V and J are TRBV7-9 and TRBJ2-7; 8 nucleotides align to TRBD2. CDR1 is SEHNR, CDR2 FQNEAQ, per germline (reference sequence). V was clipped by 4 bases and J by 1 base; unmatched bases: 12. CDR3 length equals 17 residues.

The chain is built from TRBV20-1 and TRBJ2-7; 8 bases are a match to TRBD1. This CDR3 spans 14 amino acids. Germline trimming cut 4 bases from V and 5 bases from J; bases unmatched to any gene: 10. The germline V gene has CDR1 DFQATT and CDR2 SNEGSKA (reference sequence). CDR3 loop: CSATLDRGINEQYF. CDR3 nucleotides: TGCAGTGCTACCCTAGACAGGGGCATCAACGAGCAGTACTTC.

The chain is built from TRBV20-1 and TRBJ2-2; 12 bases match TRBD2. Trimming removed 6 bases from V and 4 bases from J; junction bases left unmatched: 9. The CDR3 covers 16 residues. In germline, CDR1 is DFQATT, CDR2 SNEGSKA (reference sequence). CDR3 DNA sequence: TGCAGTGCCACGGGACTAGCGGGTCTTCGCACCGGGGAGCTGTTTTTT. Its translation: CSATGLAGLRTGELFF.

V and J are TRBV12-3 or TRBV12-4 and TRBJ2-4; D is undetermined. The tail of the sequence fits TRBJ2-7 better, so the J call may be wrong. The CDR3 is 15 amino acids. The chain's CDR3 is CASSSTGRRPSEQYF. CDR3 nucleotide sequence: TGTGCCAGCAGCTCCACTGGGCGGAGACCCTCCGAGCAGTACTTC.

The chain couples TRBV27 to TRBJ2-4; weak D call: TRBD1 (5 bases). CDR3 size: 16 residues. CDR1 and CDR2 from the germline V gene are MNHEY and SMNVEV (reference sequence). V lost 5 bases, J lost 4 bases, and 18 bases lay in between. CDR3: CASSPYRTAGKNIQYF. CDR3 in DNA: TGTGCCAGCAGTCCCTACAGGACCGCCGGAAAAAACATTCAGTACTTC.

The chain recombines TRBV6-5 with TRBJ1-1; perhaps TRBD1 as D (5 bases). V was cut by 7 bases and J by 0 bases, with 15 bases left in between. Germline CDR1 reads MNHEY; CDR2 reads SVGAGI. The CDR3 runs to 15 residues. The CDR3 region has the DNA TGTGCCAGCAAGACCCAGGGATGGATGAACACTGAAGCTTTCTTT. Translating it yields CASKTQGWMNTEAFF.

V and J are TRBV5-1 and TRBJ2-5; 8 bases match TRBD2. V shed 3 bases and J 5 bases; nucleotides not matched to a gene: 3. The CDR3 length is 13 residues. The V gene's germline CDR1 is SGHRS and CDR2 YFSETQ. Here the CDR3 DNA reads TGCGCCAGCAGCTCGCGACTAGCGGAGACCCAGTACTTC. As protein: CASSSRLAETQYF.

The rearrangement uses TRBV20-1 and TRBJ2-1; a weak D match, TRBD2 (7 bases). Deletions cut 6 bases from V and 8 bases from J, with 20 bases between. This CDR3 contains 14 residues. The V gene's germline CDR1 is DFQATT and CDR2 SNEGSKA (reference sequence). This CDR3 is CSAKTRGRAYEQFF. The CDR3, as DNA: TGCAGTGCGAAGACTAGGGGGAGGGCCTATGAGCAGTTCTTC.

V and J are TRBV28 and TRBJ2-7, with 7 bases that match TRBD1. V trimming: 4 bases; J trimming: 1 base; junction bases outside the gene matches: 7. Germline V CDR1 and CDR2: MDHEN, SYDVKM. The CDR3 sequence is 15 residues long. This CDR3 reads CASSSHGQVSYEQYF. The CDR3 region has the DNA TGTGCCAGCAGTTCCCATGGACAGGTATCCTACGAGCAGTACTTC.

This clonotype was counted a few times. CDR3 amino acids: CASSLYTSGSVSSGVGETQYF. CDR3 DNA: TGTGCCAGCAGCTTATATACTAGCGGGAGCGTATCATCCGGGGTCGGAGAGACCCAGTACTTC. This chain joins TRBV11-2 and TRBJ2-5; the match to TRBD2 covers 11 bases. Germline assignment: CDR1 SGHAT and CDR2 FQNNGV. The length of the CDR3 is 21 residues. V lost 2 bases, J lost 4 bases, and 21 bases stayed unmatched.

The chain employs TRBV2 and TRBJ2-1; D unresolved. V dropped 4 bases and J dropped 10 bases, with 8 bases sitting between them. The CDR3 totals 11 residues. Germline values: CDR1 SNHLY, CDR2 FYNNEI. The CDR3 coding sequence is TGTGCCAGCAGTGTAGTAGGGGAGCAGTTCTTC. This sequence encodes CASSVVGEQFF.

This chain uses TRBV6-5 with TRBJ2-2; TRBD2 matches at 8 bases. Germline V lookup: CDR1 MNHEY, CDR2 SVGAGI. The V segment lost 0 bases and the J segment 2 bases; nucleotides outside the gene matches: 5. This CDR3 spans 17 amino acids. CDR3 nucleotide sequence: TGTGCCAGCAGTTACTCCCTAGCGGGCTATAACACCGGGGAGCTGTTTTTT. It encodes CASSYSLAGYNTGELFF.

V is TRBV5-1 and J is TRBJ2-7, with D hard to call. Germline V lookup: CDR1 SGHRS, CDR2 YFSETQ. This CDR3 has 13 amino acids. The V end was cut by 4 bases, the J end by 0 bases, with 8 bases between. The DNA for the CDR3 is TGCGCCAGCAGCGTAGGGAACTCCTACGAGCAGTACTTC. Protein product: CASSVGNSYEQYF.

V is TRBV12-3 or TRBV12-4 and J is TRBJ1-4, with 12 nucleotides matching TRBD1. CDR3 length: 19 residues. Trimming cost V 5 bases and J 5 bases; bases outside gene matches: 15. The CDR3 loop is CASSPWDRGPPLANEKLFF. CDR3 coding DNA: TGTGCCAGCAGTCCTTGGGACAGGGGGCCACCCCTTGCCAATGAAAAACTGTTTTTT.

For the CDR3, the DNA is TGTGCCACCAGTGATTTGCGGAGGGGTTTCGGCTACACCTTC. Encoded protein: CATSDLRRGFGYTF. The gene calls are TRBV24-1 and TRBJ1-2; tentative D call: TRBD1 (5 bases). The germline CDR1 and CDR2 sequences are KGHDR and SFDVKD. V was trimmed by 0 bases and J by 8 bases, leaving 12 bases between them. This CDR3 is 14 amino acids long.

The chain employs TRBV20-1 and TRBJ2-2, with D perhaps assigned TRBD1 or TRBD2 (6 bases each). Germline V gene sequence: CDR1 DFQATT, CDR2 SNEGSKA (reference sequence). The CDR3 contains 16 residues. V lost 3 bases to trimming and J lost 1 base, with 15 bases between them. The CDR3: CSASIGRGQNTGELFF. CDR3 sequence (DNA): TGCAGTGCTAGTATAGGACGGGGGCAGAACACCGGGGAGCTGTTTTTT.

Only one count was recorded for this clonotype. Sequence at one end of the junction differs from germline and may be a read error. The chain employs TRBV4-1 and TRBJ2-7; D possibly corresponds to TRBD1 (6 bases). The germline V gene encodes CDR1 MGHRA and CDR2 YSYEKL. This CDR3 region has 17 residues. Here the CDR3 reads CASSQDQWRQGSYERYF. The CDR3 DNA follows: TGCGCCAGCAGCCAAGATCAATGGAGGCAGGGGAGTTACGAGCGGTACTTC.

This rearrangement joins TRBV5-1 to TRBJ2-1; possible D gene TRBD2, 6 bases. The germline CDR1 and CDR2 sequences are SGHRS and YFSETQ. V shed 4 bases and J shed 0 bases, with 14 bases lying between them. The CDR3 is made up of 16 amino acids. CDR3 sequence reads: CASSPIAANSYNEQFF. The DNA for the CDR3 is TGCGCCAGCAGCCCCATAGCGGCCAACTCCTACAATGAGCAGTTCTTC. Full variable domain (missing parts from reference TRBV5-1 and TRBJ2-1): KAGVTQTPRYLIKTRGQQVTLSCSPISGHRSVSWYQQTPGQGLQFLFEYFSETQRNKGNFPGRFSGRQFSNSRSEMNVSTLELGDSALYLCASSPIAANSYNEQFFGPGTRLTVL.

This clonotype has more than one count but fewer than ten. The CDR3 DNA sequence: TGCGCCAGCAGCCGGGACAGCGGGTGGGAAGACCAGTACTTC. Its translation is CASSRDSGWEDQYF. The chain carries TRBV5-1 and TRBJ2-7; a weak D match, TRBD1 (7 bases). Between the trimmed V and J ends, which lost 4 bases and 10 bases, there was a span of 21 bases. The CDR3 has 14 residues. Germline values: CDR1 SGHRS, CDR2 YFSETQ.

The chain recombines TRBV2 with TRBJ2-4, with D uncertain. V was cut by 2 bases and J by 13 bases, with 21 bases left in between. This CDR3 has 15 residues. The germline CDR1 and CDR2 sequences are SNHLY and FYNNEI. In DNA form, the CDR3 reads TGTGCCAGCAGTGAACATCGCGGAAACTACAATGAGCAGTACTTC. Protein product: CASSEHRGNYNEQYF.

The chain links TRBV9 to TRBJ2-5, with a possible D match to TRBD1 (5 bases). The J call is in doubt because the DNA end fits TRBJ2-7 better. This CDR3 is built from 14 residues. Germline CDR1 is SGDLS and CDR2 is YYNGEE. For the CDR3, the DNA is TGTGCCAGCAGCTTGAGTGACAGACCCTACGAGCAGTACTTC. This codes for CASSLSDRPYEQYF.